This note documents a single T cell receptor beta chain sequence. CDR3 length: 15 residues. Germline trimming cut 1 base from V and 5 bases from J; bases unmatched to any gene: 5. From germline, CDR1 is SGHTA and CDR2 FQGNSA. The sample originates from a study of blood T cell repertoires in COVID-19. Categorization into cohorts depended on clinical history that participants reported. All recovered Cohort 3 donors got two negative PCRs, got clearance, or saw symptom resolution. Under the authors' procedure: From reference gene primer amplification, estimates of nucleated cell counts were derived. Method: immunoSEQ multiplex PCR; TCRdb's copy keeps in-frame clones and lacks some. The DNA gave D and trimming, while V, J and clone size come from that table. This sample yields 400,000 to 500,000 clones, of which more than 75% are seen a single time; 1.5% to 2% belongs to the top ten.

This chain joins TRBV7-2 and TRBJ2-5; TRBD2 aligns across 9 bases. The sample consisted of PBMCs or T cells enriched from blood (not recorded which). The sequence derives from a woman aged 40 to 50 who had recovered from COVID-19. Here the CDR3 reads CASSLGLAVRETQYF. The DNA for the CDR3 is TGTGCCAGCAGCTTAGGACTAGCGGTGCGTGAGACCCAGTACTTC.